These 3 T cell receptor beta chains were sequenced from one sample in a study of spatial heterogeneity in lung cancer. Time point specified: sample taken at primary tumor resection. Whole RNA, isolated from tumor, nontumor lung or frozen PBMC, was sequenced without prior sorting. One entry per CDR3 protein, called by TCRdb with MiXCR from the 5' RACE reads. The data contain roughly 5,200 distinct CDR3 sequences, 20% to 30% of them singletons. The sample consisted of PBMCs, taken at surgery. The receptors here all came from a male donor with early-stage non-small cell lung cancer.

This clonotype rates as medium-sized. This chain uses TRBV6-5 with TRBJ2-3; 7 bases line up with TRBD2. Per the germline V gene, CDR1 is MNHEY and CDR2 is SVGAGI. The CDR3 has 14 amino acids. After removal of 7 bases from V and 6 bases from J, the junction contained 10 bases not matched to a gene. The CDR3 region has the DNA TGTGCCAGCACCCGAGGGAGGGCCAAGGATACGCAGTATTTT. It codes for CASTRGRAKDTQYF.

V gene TRBV20-1 combines with J gene TRBJ2-1, with 11 bases aligning to TRBD2. Germline trimming cut 6 bases from V and 4 bases from J; bases unmatched to any gene: 8. CDR1 and CDR2 from the germline V gene are DFQATT and SNEGSKA (reference sequence). CDR3 size: 15 residues. The CDR3 sequence: CSANRLAGSYNEQFF. CDR3 DNA: TGCAGTGCAAACCGACTAGCGGGATCATACAATGAGCAGTTCTTC.

This clonotype was observed once. This sequence joins TRBV20-1 and TRBJ2-3; 8 nucleotides match TRBD1. Trimming cost V 3 bases and J 3 bases; bases outside gene matches: 2. In germline, CDR1 is DFQATT, CDR2 SNEGSKA (reference sequence). The CDR3 is 13 residues long. The CDR3 DNA is TGCAGTGCTAGCTGGACAGGGACAGATACGCAGTATTTT. It specifies CSASWTGTDTQYF.